Below, 25 T cell receptor beta chains from the same sample are listed, as sequenced in a study of T cell responses to AZD1222 COVID-19 vaccine. Profiled with immunoSEQ multiplex PCR; TCRdb holds only in-frame clones, not every one. The profile shows some 130,000 clones, over 85% of them singletons. The sequencing here drew on peripheral blood, taken on day 0 of AZD1222 vaccination. The receptors here all came from an adult in good health.

This clone was detected only a few times. The CDR3 DNA sequence: TGCGCCAGGTGGGGGAGCCCCTACAATGAGCAGTTCTTC. Translation: CARWGSPYNEQFF. The chain combines TRBV5-1 with TRBJ2-1; D may match TRBD1 or TRBD2 (5 bases each). V lost 8 bases and J lost 2, with 11 bases in between. CDR1 is SGHRS and CDR2 is YFSETQ in the germline V gene. CDR3 length: 13 residues.

The V and J genes are TRBV6-1 and TRBJ1-3; D is unclear. The CDR3 contains 16 residues. CDR1 is MNHNS, CDR2 SASEGT, per germline. Trimming shortened V by 3 bases and J by 0 bases, and 12 bases separated the two germline ends. CDR3 coding DNA: TGTGCCAGCAGTGAGGCCGGGCCCAACTCTGGAAACACCATATATTTT. It yields the protein CASSEAGPNSGNTIYF.

The gene calls are TRBV20-1 and TRBJ1-1; D gene unclear. CDR1 DFQATT and CDR2 SNEGSKA come from the germline V gene (reference sequence). CDR3 length: 11 amino acids. V shed 5 bases and J shed 3 bases, with 7 bases lying between them. This CDR3 reads CSASGYTEAFF. The CDR3 DNA reads as TGCAGTGCTTCAGGATACACTGAAGCTTTCTTT.

This clone was recorded a few times. This rearrangement joins TRBV9 to TRBJ2-3; 7 bases map to TRBD2. The CDR3 has 17 residues. Trimming removed 0 bases from V and 0 bases from J; junction bases left unmatched: 7. Germline CDR1 reads SGDLS; CDR2 reads YYNGEE. This CDR3 is CASSVVGLAASTDTQYF. The CDR3 DNA is TGTGCCAGCAGCGTAGTTGGGCTAGCGGCTAGCACAGATACGCAGTATTTT. Based on the CDR3 plus reference TRBV9 and TRBJ2-3, the full variable domain is DSGVTQTPKHLITATGQRVTLRCSPRSGDLSVYWYQQSLDQGLQFLIQYYNGEERAKGNILERFSAQQFPDLHSELNLSSLELGDSALYFCASSVVGLAASTDTQYFGPGTRLTVL.

To note about this clone: This CDR3 is also generated by other DNA sequences in the sample. This sequence joins TRBV4-2 and TRBJ1-3; tentative D call: TRBD1 (5 bases). Trimming cost V 3 bases and J 0 bases, with 9 bases left between them. The CDR3 has 15 residues. The germline V gene has CDR1 LGHNA and CDR2 YNFKEQ. The DNA for the CDR3 is TGTGCCAGCAGCCAGGGACGGCTCTCTGGAAACACCATATATTTT. Its translation: CASSQGRLSGNTIYF.

The genes are TRBV5-1 and TRBJ1-2; no clear D gene. Looked up from germline, CDR1 is SGHRS and CDR2 is YFSETQ. The CDR3 length is 14 residues. V was pared by 1 base and J by 4 bases, with 11 bases between. CDR3 sequence reads: CASSLPGYGYGYTF. In nucleotides, the CDR3 is TGCGCCAGCAGCTTGCCGGGGTATGGCTATGGCTACACCTTC.

V gene TRBV6-6 combines with J gene TRBJ1-1, with 9 bases lining up with TRBD1. Germline V lookup: CDR1 MNHNY, CDR2 SVGAGI (reference sequence). The CDR3 length is 14 residues. V lost 7 bases and J lost 4; bases outside the gene matches: 7. CDR3 amino acids: CASTLDRGVTEAFF. In DNA form, the CDR3 reads TGTGCCAGCACCCTAGACAGGGGGGTCACTGAAGCTTTCTTT.

This clone was seen once. The chain links TRBV7-9 to TRBJ1-2; 10 nucleotides line up with TRBD1. The J segment lost 4 bases and the V segment lost 5 bases, leaving 4 bases of the junction unmatched. The CDR3 loop spans 14 amino acids. Germline V gene data show CDR1 as SEHNR and CDR2 as FQNEAQ (reference sequence). The CDR3 protein is CASSLTGGGYGYTF. CDR3 sequence (DNA): TGTGCCAGCAGCCTGACAGGGGGCGGCTATGGCTACACCTTC.

This clone came up once. The genes are TRBV5-1 and TRBJ1-3; D not resolved. This CDR3 is 13 amino acids long. V was pared by 4 bases and J by 2 bases, with 7 bases between. Looked up from germline, CDR1 is SGHRS and CDR2 is YFSETQ. For the CDR3, the DNA is TGCGCCAGCAGCCTCGCAGCTGGAAACACCATATATTTT. Protein product: CASSLAAGNTIYF.

This clone was seen only a few times. This chain links TRBV6-5 with TRBJ1-2; D might be TRBD1 (5 bases). Per the germline V gene, CDR1 is MNHEY and CDR2 is SVGAGI. V lost 2 bases to trimming and J lost 2 bases, with 9 bases between them. This CDR3 is built from 14 residues. The CDR3 nucleotides are TGTGCCAGCAGTTACACAACAGGAAACTATGGCTACACCTTC. It encodes CASSYTTGNYGYTF.

The chain employs TRBV2 and TRBJ2-7; D not resolved. The CDR3 has 13 amino acids. Germline values: CDR1 SNHLY, CDR2 FYNNEI. Trimming removed 6 bases at V and 3 bases at J, with 12 bases between. The CDR3 here is CASRTLSYYEQYF. Here the CDR3 DNA reads TGTGCCAGCAGGACACTCTCCTACTACGAGCAGTACTTC. Using reference TRBV2 and TRBJ2-7 for the parts outside the CDR3, the full variable domain is EPEVTQTPSHQVTQMGQEVILRCVPISNHLYFYWYRQILGQKVEFLVSFYNNEISEKSEIFDDQFSVERPDGSNFTLKIRSTKLEDSAMYFCASRTLSYYEQYFGPGTRLTVT.

The chain joins TRBV5-1 to TRBJ1-2; D is possibly TRBD1 (5 bases). Deletions cut 4 bases from V and 5 bases from J, with 18 bases between. This CDR3 is 15 amino acids long. Germline assignment: CDR1 SGHRS and CDR2 YFSETQ. CDR3 in DNA: TGCGCCAGCAGCGAGGGACCTACTACCCATTATGGCTACACCTTC. Translating it yields CASSEGPTTHYGYTF.

J is TRBJ1-4 and V is TRBV7-9; a possible D gene is TRBD1 (5 bases). Germline CDR1 SEHNR, CDR2 FQNEAQ (reference sequence). V lost 2 bases, J lost 4 bases, and 23 bases lay in between. This CDR3 contains 19 residues. Here the CDR3 DNA reads TGTGCCAGCAGCTTACGCCCCGCAGGGCAGGGAGGCCTTAATGAAAAACTGTTTTTT. Translated, it gives CASSLRPAGQGGLNEKLFF.

This chain links TRBV18 with TRBJ2-5; D is possibly TRBD1 (6 bases). V lost 3 bases to trimming and J lost 5 bases, with 13 bases between them. The CDR3 has 14 residues. Germline values: CDR1 KGHSH, CDR2 LQKENI. DNA of the CDR3: TGTGCCAGCTCACCGACAGGCAAGGGGGAGACCCAGTACTTC. Its translation is CASSPTGKGETQYF.

The chain links TRBV5-1 to TRBJ1-1, with TRBD1 as a possible D gene (5 bases). This CDR3 comprises 15 residues. The germline gives CDR1 SGHRS, CDR2 YFSETQ. Trimming removed 2 bases at V and 5 bases at J, with 16 bases between. The CDR3 sequence is CASSFGDSKGTEAFF. CDR3 nucleotides: TGCGCCAGCAGCTTTGGGGACTCAAAAGGGACTGAAGCTTTCTTT.

This sequence joins TRBV5-1 and TRBJ2-3, with 14 positions matching TRBD2. Germline trimming cut 4 bases from V and 4 bases from J; bases unmatched to any gene: 5. CDR1 is SGHRS and CDR2 is YFSETQ in the germline V gene. CDR3 length equals 16 residues. In nucleotides, the CDR3 is TGCGCCAGCAGCCCTGGACTAGCGGGGGGAGCAGATACGCAGTATTTT. The encoded protein is CASSPGLAGGADTQYF.

The chain combines TRBV18 with TRBJ1-1; D unclear. Germline assignment: CDR1 KGHSH and CDR2 LQKENI. There are 12 residues in the CDR3. The V end lost 3 bases, the J end lost 6 bases, and 8 bases lay between the germline ends. The CDR3 protein is CASSPSGAEAFF. The CDR3 coding sequence is TGTGCCAGCTCACCTTCCGGGGCTGAAGCTTTCTTT. Using reference TRBV18 and TRBJ1-1 for the parts outside the CDR3, the full variable domain is NAGVMQNPRHLVRRRGQEARLRCSPMKGHSHVYWYRQLPEEGLKFMVYLQKENIIDESGMPKERFSAEFPKEGPSILRIQQVVRGDSAAYFCASSPSGAEAFFGQGTRLTVV.

The rearrangement uses TRBV27 and TRBJ1-4, with unresolved D. The CDR3 length is 15 residues. Looked up from germline, CDR1 is MNHEY and CDR2 is SMNVEV (reference sequence). V lost 5 bases and J lost 8, with 18 bases in between. CDR3 coding DNA: TGTGCCAGCAGTCTTTGGGCCTCGGGCGGCGAAAAACTGTTTTTT. Amino acids: CASSLWASGGEKLFF.

This chain links TRBV3-1 (or the pseudogene TRBV3-2) with TRBJ2-5; 10 positions agree with TRBD1. This CDR3 contains 14 residues. Trimming cost V 2 bases and J 13 bases; bases outside gene matches: 10. Germline CDR1 is LGHDT and CDR2 is YNNKEL (reference sequence). The CDR3 region is CASSQLDRGPPRYF. The CDR3, as DNA: TGTGCCAGCAGCCAACTCGACAGGGGGCCTCCACGGTACTTC.

The chain carries TRBV19 and TRBJ1-1, with 7 positions matching TRBD1. The CDR3 totals 14 residues. V shed 4 bases and J 4 bases; nucleotides not matched to a gene: 6. In germline, CDR1 is LNHDA, CDR2 SQIVND (reference sequence). Here the CDR3 reads CASSTQGDGTEAFF. CDR3 DNA sequence: TGTGCCAGTAGTACGCAGGGGGACGGCACTGAAGCTTTCTTT.

This chain connects TRBV5-1 to TRBJ1-1; the match to TRBD1 covers 7 bases. The CDR3 loop spans 18 amino acids. From germline, CDR1 is SGHRS and CDR2 YFSETQ. J gave up 0 bases and V 3 bases, and 14 bases lay outside the gene matches. The chain's CDR3 is CASSSPSWTGRLNTEAFF. The CDR3 nucleotides are TGCGCCAGCAGCTCCCCGAGTTGGACAGGAAGACTGAACACTGAAGCTTTCTTT. Supplemented by reference TRBV5-1 and TRBJ1-1, the full variable domain reads KAGVTQTPRYLIKTRGQQVTLSCSPISGHRSVSWYQQTPGQGLQFLFEYFSETQRNKGNFPGRFSGRQFSNSRSEMNVSTLELGDSALYLCASSSPSWTGRLNTEAFFGQGTRLTVV.

This clone has only one observation. The chain has TRBV10-3 and TRBJ1-5, with a possible D match to TRBD1 (5 bases). Trimming removed 3 bases at V and 1 base at J, with 10 bases between. From germline, CDR1 is ENHRY and CDR2 SYGVKD. The CDR3 runs 15 residues. CDR3 bases: TGTGCCATCAGTGACGGAGGGGAGAGCAATCAGCCCCAGCATTTT. Amino acid sequence: CAISDGGESNQPQHF.

The genes are TRBV19 and TRBJ1-1; D is possibly TRBD1 (5 bases). V was trimmed by 10 bases and J by 1 base, leaving 19 bases between them. This CDR3 comprises 15 residues. The germline CDR1 and CDR2 sequences are LNHDA and SQIVND (reference sequence). This chain's CDR3 is CATQEGRNSNTEAFF. CDR3 bases: TGTGCCACCCAGGAGGGGAGGAATTCGAACACTGAAGCTTTCTTT. Together with reference TRBV19 and TRBJ1-1, the CDR3 gives the full variable domain: DGGITQSPKYLFRKEGQNVTLSCEQNLNHDAMYWYRQDPGQGLRLIYYSQIVNDFQKGDIAEGYSVSREKKESFPLTVTSAQKNPTAFYLCATQEGRNSNTEAFFGQGTRLTVV.

The chain employs TRBV27 and TRBJ2-5; D remains ambiguous. The J call may be wrong; the DNA end is better matched by TRBJ2-7. The CDR3 is 13 amino acids. Per germline, CDR1 MNHEY and CDR2 SMNVEV (reference sequence). This CDR3 is CASSLWVGYEQYF. CDR3 nucleotides: TGTGCCAGCAGTTTATGGGTAGGGTACGAGCAGTACTTC.

This chain links TRBV5-1 with TRBJ1-4; D ambiguous. From germline, CDR1 is SGHRS and CDR2 YFSETQ. V gave up 4 bases and J gave up 0 bases, with 7 bases separating them. This CDR3 has 14 amino acids. In DNA, the CDR3 is TGCGCCAGCAGCACCAGTTCAACTAATGAAAAACTGTTTTTT. Protein product: CASSTSSTNEKLFF.